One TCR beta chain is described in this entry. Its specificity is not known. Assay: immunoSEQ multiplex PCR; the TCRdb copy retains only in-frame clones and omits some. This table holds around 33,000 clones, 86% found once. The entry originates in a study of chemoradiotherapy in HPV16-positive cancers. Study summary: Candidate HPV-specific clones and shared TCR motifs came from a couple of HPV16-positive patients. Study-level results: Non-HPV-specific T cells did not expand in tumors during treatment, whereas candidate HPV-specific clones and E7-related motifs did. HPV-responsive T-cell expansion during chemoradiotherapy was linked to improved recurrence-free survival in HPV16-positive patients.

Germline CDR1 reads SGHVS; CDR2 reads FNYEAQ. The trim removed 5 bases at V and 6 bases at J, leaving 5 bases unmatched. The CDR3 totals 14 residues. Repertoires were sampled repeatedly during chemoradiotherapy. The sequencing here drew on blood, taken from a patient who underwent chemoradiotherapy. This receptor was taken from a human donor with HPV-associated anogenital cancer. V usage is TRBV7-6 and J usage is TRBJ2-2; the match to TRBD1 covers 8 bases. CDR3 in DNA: TGTGCCAGCAGCCGCGGACAGGGCTCCGGGGAGCTGTTTTTT. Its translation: CASSRGQGSGELFF.